This entry is about one T cell receptor beta chain. This entry is derived from a study of CD8 T cells in Susac syndrome. When the RNA was reverse transcribed, random hexamers were used with an input of roughly 0.45 to 1 ug. A multiplex approach, immunoSEQ multiplex PCR, amplified TCR beta CDR3 across 54 Vbeta and 13 Jbeta. A single record per CDR3 protein comes from TCRdb applying MiXCR to the immunoSEQ multiplex PCR reads. The data show around 200,000 distinct CDR3 sequences, around 95% seen once. This CDR3 has 14 amino acids. V shed 4 bases and J shed 7 bases, with 13 bases lying between them. Germline assignment: CDR1 MDHEN and CDR2 SYDVKM.

This receptor was identified in a human donor with Susac syndrome. The sequencing input was CD4+ T cells from PBMCs. This chain connects TRBV28 to TRBJ2-2, with D possibly matching TRBD2 (6 bases). Here the CDR3 reads CASSSGSVNGELFF. DNA of the CDR3: TGTGCCAGCAGTTCCGGGAGCGTAAACGGGGAGCTGTTTTTT.